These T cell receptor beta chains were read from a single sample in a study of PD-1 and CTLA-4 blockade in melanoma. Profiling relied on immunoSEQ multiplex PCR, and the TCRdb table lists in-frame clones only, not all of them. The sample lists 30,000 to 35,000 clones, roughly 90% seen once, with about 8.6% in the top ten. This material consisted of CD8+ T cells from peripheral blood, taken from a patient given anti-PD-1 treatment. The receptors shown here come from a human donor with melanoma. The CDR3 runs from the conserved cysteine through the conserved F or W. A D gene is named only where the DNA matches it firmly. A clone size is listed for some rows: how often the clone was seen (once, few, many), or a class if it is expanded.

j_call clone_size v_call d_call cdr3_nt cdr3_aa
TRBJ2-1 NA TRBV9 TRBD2 TGTGCCAGCAGCGCTGGGTCAAGCGGGAGGGGGAATCTGCAGTTCTTC CASSAGSSGRGNLQFF
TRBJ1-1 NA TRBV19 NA TGTGCCAGTACAGTAGAACCTCCCGGATCCATGAACACTGAAGCTTTCTTT CASTVEPPGSMNTEAFF
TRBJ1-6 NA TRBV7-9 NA TGTGCCAGCAACGGGGAGGGGTCACCCCTCCACTTT CASNGEGSPLHF
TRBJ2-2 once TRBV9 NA TGTGCCAGCAGCGTAGACGGGGCTGGTGGGGAGCTGTTTTTT CASSVDGAGGELFF
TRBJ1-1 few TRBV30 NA TGTGCCTGGAGCAGCGGTTTTATGGACACTGAAGCTTTCTTT CAWSSGFMDTEAFF
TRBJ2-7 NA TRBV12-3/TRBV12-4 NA TGTGCCAGCAGTTTCCCCGACAGTTACGAGCAGTACTTC CASSFPDSYEQYF
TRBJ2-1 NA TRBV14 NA TGTGCCAGCAGCCCCGAGACAGAGAGCTCCTACAATGAGCAGTTCTTC CASSPETESSYNEQFF
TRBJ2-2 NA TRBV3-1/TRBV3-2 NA TGTGCCAGCAGCCAAGGAGGCATCCGCGGGGAGCTGTTTTTT CASSQGGIRGELFF
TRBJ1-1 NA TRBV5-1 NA TGCGCCAGCAGCCCCCCCACAGGGAGAAACACTGAAGCTTTCTTT CASSPPTGRNTEAFF
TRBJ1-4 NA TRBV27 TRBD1 TGTGCCAGCAGTCCGGACAGGGGAAAGCTGTTTTTT CASSPDRGKLFF
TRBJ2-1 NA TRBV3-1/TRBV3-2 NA TGTGCCAGCAGCCAACTGATAGGCCTAGCTCCGCCTGAGCAGTTCTTC CASSQLIGLAPPEQFF
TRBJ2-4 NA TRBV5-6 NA TGTGCCAGCAGCTTGGTCAGGGCAGCCAAAAACATTCAGTACTTC CASSLVRAAKNIQYF
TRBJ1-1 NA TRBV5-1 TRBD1 TGCGCCAGCACATCTGGGACAGGGAACACTGAAGCTTTCTTT CASTSGTGNTEAFF
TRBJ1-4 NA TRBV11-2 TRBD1 TGTGCCAGCAGCTCCTGGGACAGTAATGAAAAACTGTTTTTT CASSSWDSNEKLFF
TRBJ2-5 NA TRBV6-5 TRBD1 TGTGCCAGCAAGACAGGGGGCCAAGAGACCCAGTACTTC CASKTGGQETQYF
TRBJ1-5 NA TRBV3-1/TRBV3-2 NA TGTGCCAGCAGCCAAGTAGAGAACCAGCCCCAGCATTTT CASSQVENQPQHF